This T cell receptor (beta chain) was captured by sequencing in a study of T cell clones after liver transplantation. Across the study: TCRbeta sequencing after a pre-transplant mixed lymphocyte reaction identified graft-donor-reactive clones, later tracked in post-transplant blood. Third-party-reactive TCRbeta sequences from pre-transplant mixed lymphocyte reactions served as antigen-independent comparators. General observations from the study: The donor-reactive repertoire was only partly measurable in a couple of subjects, lacking donor cells. Rather than being deleted, graft donor-reactive T cells may have moved into the graft.

Germline CDR1 SGHVS, CDR2 FQNEAQ. Trimming took 6 bases from V and 3 from J, leaving 15 bases between them. The CDR3 loop spans 15 amino acids. As regards this clone: Its matching antigen is unknown.

Sequencing was performed with immunoSEQ multiplex PCR; in TCRdb, only in-frame clones are kept and a portion is missing. The sample has approximately 18,000 clones, 85% to 90% seen once. Here the sequenced sample was CD8+ T cells from blood, taken 45 to 47 months after liver transplant. The rearrangement uses TRBV7-8 and TRBJ1-5; D perhaps matches TRBD1 (6 bases). This sequence was found in a human patient who received a liver transplant. Some T cells here may be from the graft donor. The CDR3 DNA reads TGTGCCAGCAGTACGGACAGTCAGGACAATCAGCCCCAGCATTTT. Translated: CASSTDSQDNQPQHF.